These 17 T cell receptor beta chains were sequenced from one sample in a study of cytomegalovirus exposure and HLA in healthy donors. Vbeta (60) and Jbeta (13) primers were used in the PCR. Assay used: immunoSEQ multiplex PCR; TCRdb lists only in-frame clones, some missing. Seen here are around 200,000 clones, around 86% observed once, and the top ten hold 1.6%. Source material: PBMCs. The receptors stem from a man aged 45-60 years in good health and CMV-seronegative.

The chain is built from TRBV10-3 and TRBJ2-3; 11 bases are a match to TRBD2. The ends lost 6 bases at V and 0 bases at J; junction bases unmatched: 11. The CDR3 consists of 18 residues. CDR1 is ENHRY, CDR2 SYGVKD, per germline. The CDR3: CAIRPGLAVGGSTDTQYF. In nucleotides, the CDR3 is TGTGCCATCAGACCGGGACTAGCGGTCGGCGGCAGCACAGATACGCAGTATTTT.

The chain uses TRBV7-9 and TRBJ2-2; 14 bases agree with TRBD2. Germline values: CDR1 SEHNR, CDR2 FQNEAQ (reference sequence). The CDR3 runs 17 residues. V was pared by 7 bases and J by 0 bases, with 4 bases of the junction left unmatched. The CDR3 nucleotides are TGTGCCAGCACCCGGACTAGCGGGAGGTCGAACACCGGGGAGCTGTTTTTT. Encoded protein: CASTRTSGRSNTGELFF.

The chain is built from TRBV28 and TRBJ2-5; the D gene is possibly TRBD1 (6 bases). Trimming left V 4 bases short and J 2 bases short, with 14 bases between. Germline V CDR1 and CDR2: MDHEN, SYDVKM. This CDR3 is 15 amino acids long. The DNA for the CDR3 is TGTGCCAGCAGTTCGACAGGTGCGCCGCAAGAGACCCAGTACTTC. This gives the protein CASSSTGAPQETQYF.

The chain couples TRBV4-3 to TRBJ2-5, with 7 bases aligning to TRBD2. Germline trimming cut 0 bases from V and 7 bases from J; bases unmatched to any gene: 8. From germline, CDR1 is LGHNA and CDR2 YSLEER. The CDR3 has 15 residues. The CDR3 DNA is TGCGCCAGCAGCCAAGATGGGGGGGGAGCGGCGACCCAGTACTTC. This encodes CASSQDGGGAATQYF.

The genes are TRBV30 and TRBJ2-7; 8 bases fit TRBD2. Germline CDR1 GTSNPN, CDR2 SVGIG (reference sequence). The CDR3 sequence is 15 residues long. V shed 0 bases, J shed 4 bases, and the junction held 8 bases outside the gene matches. The CDR3 region has the DNA TGTGCCTGGAGTGTCGGGCTTAGCGGGAATTACGAGCAGTACTTC. It codes for CAWSVGLSGNYEQYF.

The chain carries TRBV19 and TRBJ1-1, with 7 bases that match TRBD1. This CDR3 comprises 13 residues. Trimming cost V 11 bases and J 0 bases; bases outside gene matches: 6. The V gene's germline CDR1 is LNHDA and CDR2 SQIVND (reference sequence). CDR3 protein: CAVYRGMNTEAFF. The DNA for the CDR3 is TGTGCCGTTTACAGGGGAATGAACACTGAAGCTTTCTTT.

V and J are TRBV6-6 and TRBJ2-2; 13 bases match TRBD2. With 8 bases clipped from V and 7 bases from J, the junction kept 4 bases outside the gene matches. The CDR3 loop spans 14 amino acids. The germline CDR1 and CDR2 sequences are MNHNY and SVGAGI (reference sequence). This CDR3 reads CASDRLAGGGELFF. The CDR3 DNA reads as TGTGCCAGCGACAGACTAGCGGGGGGCGGGGAGCTGTTTTTT.

V usage is TRBV7-9 and J usage is TRBJ1-4, with D unresolved. The germline CDR1 and CDR2 sequences are SEHNR and FQNEAQ (reference sequence). The germline V and J ends were trimmed by 1 base and 7 bases, with 19 bases remaining between them. The CDR3 length is 17 residues. The CDR3 coding sequence is TGTGCCAGCAGCTTAGGATGGAGACCCGGAGGCTCTGAAAAACTGTTTTTT. It specifies CASSLGWRPGGSEKLFF.

The CDR3 spells CASSPNGGGNDQPQHF. The DNA of the CDR3 is TGTGCCAGCTCACCAAACGGCGGAGGGAACGATCAGCCCCAGCATTTT. This rearrangement joins TRBV18 to TRBJ1-5; unclear D gene. The CDR3 is made up of 16 amino acids. Trimming removed 2 bases from V and 5 bases from J, with 16 bases in between. Germline V gives CDR1 KGHSH, CDR2 LQKENI.

This chain connects TRBV5-6 to TRBJ1-6; D unresolved. The CDR3 loop spans 15 amino acids. The germline V gene has CDR1 SGHDT and CDR2 YYEEEE. V was cut by 1 base and J by 7 bases, with 12 bases left in between. Here the CDR3 reads CASSLYTVRNSPLHF. The CDR3 region has the DNA TGTGCCAGCAGCTTGTATACAGTCCGGAATTCACCCCTCCACTTT.

The V and J genes are TRBV9 and TRBJ2-1; 8 bases fit TRBD1. CDR3 length equals 16 residues. Germline V CDR1 and CDR2: SGDLS, YYNGEE. Trimming took 0 bases from V and 0 from J; bases not matched to a gene: 2. CDR3 protein: CASSVVQGVSYNEQFF. The CDR3 nucleotides are TGTGCCAGCAGCGTAGTACAGGGGGTCTCCTACAATGAGCAGTTCTTC. Filled out from reference TRBV9 and TRBJ2-1, the complete variable domain reads DSGVTQTPKHLITATGQRVTLRCSPRSGDLSVYWYQQSLDQGLQFLIQYYNGEERAKGNILERFSAQQFPDLHSELNLSSLELGDSALYFCASSVVQGVSYNEQFFGPGTRLTVL.

This clone has only one observation. The V and J genes are TRBV6-1 and TRBJ1-1, with D unresolved. The CDR3 sequence is 13 residues long. V lost 10 bases and J lost 2, with 14 bases in between. Per the germline V gene, CDR1 is MNHNS and CDR2 is SASEGT. The CDR3 DNA follows: TGTGCCACCTCTACGTACAGTAACACTGAAGCTTTCTTT. Translation: CATSTYSNTEAFF.

The chain has TRBV7-6 and TRBJ1-2, with a tentative D call TRBD1 (6 bases). Germline-derived CDR1 and CDR2 are SGHVS and FNYEAQ. Trimming took off 5 bases at V and 0 bases at J, with 13 bases between the two ends. CDR3 length: 15 amino acids. This CDR3 reads CASSPDRSPNYGYTF. CDR3 nucleotide sequence: TGTGCCAGCAGCCCCGACAGGAGTCCTAACTATGGCTACACCTTC. The whole variable domain, remainder taken from reference TRBV7-6 and TRBJ1-2, is GAGVSQSPRYKVTKRGQDVALRCDPISGHVSLYWYRQALGQGPEFLTYFNYEAQQDKSGLPNDRFSAERPEGSISTLTIQRTEQRDSAMYRCASSPDRSPNYGYTFGSGTRLTVV.

The chain couples TRBV30 to TRBJ2-3, with 9 bases lining up with TRBD1. CDR3 length: 13 amino acids. V dropped 8 bases and J dropped 6; count of bases not matched to a gene: 9. CDR1 GTSNPN and CDR2 SVGIG come from the germline V gene (reference sequence). The CDR3 is CAGTGPDRDTQYF. The CDR3 DNA reads TGTGCCGGGACAGGGCCCGATCGGGATACGCAGTATTTT.

This sequence joins TRBV19 and TRBJ1-5; 7 bases line up with TRBD1. CDR3 length: 16 residues. Germline V gene sequence: CDR1 LNHDA, CDR2 SQIVND (reference sequence). With 4 bases clipped from V and 0 bases from J, the junction kept 6 bases outside the gene matches. Written as DNA, the CDR3 is TGTGCCAGTAGTAAAGGACAGGCCGCTAGCAATCAGCCCCAGCATTTT. Translation gives CASSKGQAASNQPQHF.

The chain recombines TRBV15 with TRBJ2-2, with 9 bases aligning to TRBD1. This CDR3 spans 16 amino acids. J was trimmed by 4 bases and V by 2 bases; bases with no gene match: 5. Germline V gene sequence: CDR1 LNHNV, CDR2 YYDKDF (reference sequence). The CDR3 DNA reads TGTGCCACCAGCAGACCGGGACAGGGTACCACCGGGGAGCTGTTTTTT. Amino acids: CATSRPGQGTTGELFF. Full variable domain (missing parts from reference TRBV15 and TRBJ2-2): DAMVIQNPRYQVTQFGKPVTLSCSQTLNHNVMYWYQQKSSQAPKLLFHYYDKDFNNEADTPDNFQSRRPNTSFCFLDIRSPGLGDTAMYLCATSRPGQGTTGELFFGEGSRLTVL.

The chain couples TRBV9 to TRBJ2-3; 7 positions match TRBD1. Unmatched junction bases numbered 10, after V lost 4 bases and J lost 5 bases. CDR3 length equals 15 residues. Germline assignment: CDR1 SGDLS and CDR2 YYNGEE. The CDR3 protein is CASSPRQGPVDTQYF. CDR3 DNA sequence: TGTGCCAGCAGCCCCCGACAGGGACCCGTAGATACGCAGTATTTT. Filled out from reference TRBV9 and TRBJ2-3, the complete variable domain reads DSGVTQTPKHLITATGQRVTLRCSPRSGDLSVYWYQQSLDQGLQFLIQYYNGEERAKGNILERFSAQQFPDLHSELNLSSLELGDSALYFCASSPRQGPVDTQYFGPGTRLTVL.